The entry below gives a single TCR beta chain sequence along with its context. Its specificity is unknown. The data originate from a study of T cell responses to AZD1222 COVID-19 vaccine. Study-wide findings and caveats: No repertoire was sampled before or during the peak T cell response, only after it. Following two doses of AZD1222, Spike-specific TCR breadth and depth rose. The donor group comprised mostly white British people and more females; the analysis possibly underestimated clonal diversity.

V was trimmed by 1 base and J by 4 bases, leaving 12 bases between them. Germline values: CDR1 SGHTA, CDR2 FQGNSA. The CDR3 has 15 amino acids. TCRdb keeps only in-frame clones here, not all; method: immunoSEQ multiplex PCR. The table includes tens of thousands of clones, around 90% detected once. This clonotype was obtained from an adult who received the AZD1222 COVID-19 vaccine. This specimen consisted of peripheral blood, obtained 28 days after the second AZD1222 dose. This rearrangement joins TRBV7-2 to TRBJ2-3; D assignment may be TRBD1 or TRBD2 (6 bases each). The CDR3 reads CASSLVWGAADTQYF. In nucleotides, the CDR3 is TGTGCCAGCAGCTTAGTTTGGGGGGCGGCAGATACGCAGTATTTT.